One and the same sample provided the 28 T cell receptor beta chains below, sequenced in a study of CD8+CD57+ T cells in acquired aplastic anemia. Individuals selected for sequencing had exhibited CD8+CD57+ cell expansion on flow cytometry. Genomic DNA constituted the template upon which TCR beta VDJ and CDR3 profiling was performed. From the reads, TCRdb called clonotypes with MiXCR, one entry per CDR3 protein. This table holds around 180,000 distinct CDR3 sequences, approximately 48% found once. The sample consisted of sorted CD4+, CD8+, or CD8+CD57+ T cells (not recorded which) from PBMCs. These receptors originate from a human donor with aplastic anemia.

This sequence joins TRBV20-1 and TRBJ1-2; 8 nucleotides match TRBD1. The ends lost 6 bases at V and 5 bases at J; junction bases unmatched: 11. Germline loops: CDR1 DFQATT, CDR2 SNEGSKA (reference sequence). The CDR3 extends over 14 amino acids. This CDR3 is CSAGRQGANYGYTF. DNA of the CDR3: TGCAGTGCAGGAAGGCAGGGGGCGAATTATGGCTACACCTTC.

This clonotype was seen ten or more times. The gene calls are TRBV6-1 and TRBJ1-5; the match to TRBD1 covers 7 bases. This CDR3 spans 14 amino acids. In germline, CDR1 is MNHNS, CDR2 SASEGT. The J segment lost 7 bases and the V segment lost 6 bases, leaving 9 bases of the junction unmatched. The CDR3 nucleotides are TGTGCCAGCAGCGTACAGGGGCAGGGACAGCCCCAGCATTTT. It specifies CASSVQGQGQPQHF.

This clonotype came up many times. The rearrangement uses TRBV5-1 and TRBJ2-1; the D is unclear. V was cut by 0 bases and J by 5 bases, with 9 bases left in between. CDR3 length: 14 residues. CDR1 and CDR2 (germline): SGHRS, YFSETQ. Here the CDR3 DNA reads TGCGCCAGCAGCTTGGTCACGGTAAACAATGAGCAGTTCTTC. This translates into CASSLVTVNNEQFF.

The chain has TRBV15 and TRBJ2-7; 8 nucleotides match TRBD2. The V segment lost 0 bases and the J segment 6 bases; nucleotides outside the gene matches: 13. Germline V CDR1 and CDR2: LNHNV, YYDKDF (reference sequence). This CDR3 spans 17 amino acids. The CDR3 sequence: CATSRDLPPGLVGEQYF. CDR3 DNA: TGTGCCACCAGCAGAGATTTACCTCCGGGACTAGTGGGCGAGCAGTACTTC.

The chain has TRBV7-3 and TRBJ2-7, with D perhaps TRBD2 (5 bases). V lost 5 bases and J 10 bases, leaving 12 bases between the germline ends. Germline values: CDR1 SGHTA, CDR2 FQGTGA. This CDR3 contains 11 residues. The CDR3 DNA reads as TGTGCCAGCAGCGACGGGCGGGTCCAGTACTTC. Its translation: CASSDGRVQYF.

This chain uses TRBV7-6 with TRBJ2-1; tentatively, D is TRBD1 (5 bases). V was clipped by 0 bases and J by 6 bases, with 12 bases between them. CDR1 and CDR2 (germline): SGHVS, FNYEAQ. The CDR3 spans 15 residues. The CDR3 nucleotides read TGTGCCAGCAGCTTAGCGGCAGGGAAGGTCAATGAGCAGTTCTTC. Amino acids: CASSLAAGKVNEQFF.

The table lists this clonotype with many counts. The V and J genes are TRBV19 and TRBJ2-3; 8 nucleotides line up with TRBD1. V dropped 4 bases and J dropped 6; count of bases not matched to a gene: 3. Germline values: CDR1 LNHDA, CDR2 SQIVND (reference sequence). The CDR3 has 13 amino acids. The CDR3 reads CASSNQGADTQYF. As DNA, the CDR3 is TGTGCCAGTAGTAACCAGGGGGCGGATACGCAGTATTTT.

Concerning this clonotype: A much larger clone lies a single base off, so this may be a read error. The chain carries TRBV7-2 and TRBJ1-1, with TRBD1 matching over 9 bases. CDR1 is SGHTA and CDR2 is FQGNSA in the germline V gene. This CDR3 is built from 15 residues. The junction had 8 bases not matched to a gene; V was cut back by 6 bases and J by 3 bases. Written as DNA, the CDR3 is TGTGCCAGCAGGCCGGGACAGGGCTCGTACACTGAAGCTTTCTTT. Translated, it gives CASRPGQGSYTEAFF.

This clonotype was picked up one time. The chain uses TRBV6-1 and TRBJ1-2; no clear D. Trimming took off 4 bases at V and 8 bases at J, with 14 bases between the two ends. This CDR3 has 13 residues. Germline lookup yields CDR1 MNHNS and CDR2 SASEGT. This chain's CDR3 is CASSVESGSGYTF. CDR3 nucleotides: TGTGCCAGCAGTGTCGAATCGGGAAGCGGCTACACCTTC.

This rearrangement joins TRBV5-1 to TRBJ2-1; TRBD1 matches at 7 bases. Germline CDR1 is SGHRS and CDR2 is YFSETQ. CDR3 length: 15 amino acids. The J segment lost 5 bases and the V segment lost 2 bases, leaving 7 bases of the junction unmatched. The DNA of the CDR3 is TGCGCCAGCAGCTTCGGACAGGCGGCTAACAATGAGCAGTTCTTC. It codes for CASSFGQAANNEQFF. Based on the CDR3 plus reference TRBV5-1 and TRBJ2-1, the full variable domain is KAGVTQTPRYLIKTRGQQVTLSCSPISGHRSVSWYQQTPGQGLQFLFEYFSETQRNKGNFPGRFSGRQFSNSRSEMNVSTLELGDSALYLCASSFGQAANNEQFFGPGTRLTVL.

This clonotype was detected once. CDR3 coding DNA: TGTGCCAGTAAAGGGGGCTTTGATAATTCACCCCTCCACTTT. Translation gives CASKGGFDNSPLHF. The chain employs TRBV19 and TRBJ1-6; 7 bases align to TRBD1. The CDR3 has 14 residues. Germline V gives CDR1 LNHDA, CDR2 SQIVND (reference sequence). Unmatched junction bases numbered 5, after V lost 7 bases and J lost 5 bases.

By share, this clonotype ranks as medium-sized (0.01 to 0.1%). The chain links TRBV20-1 to TRBJ2-7, with 8 positions matching TRBD1. The CDR3 covers 13 residues. V lost 6 bases to trimming and J lost 3 bases; unmatched junction nucleotides: 7. Germline CDR1 DFQATT, CDR2 SNEGSKA (reference sequence). The CDR3 is CSARHTGGYEQYF. Here the CDR3 DNA reads TGCAGTGCAAGACACACAGGGGGCTACGAGCAGTACTTC.

As regards this clonotype: A much larger clonotype is one base distant, so this may be a read error. V and J are TRBV7-9 and TRBJ2-7; 9 bases fit TRBD2. The CDR3 extends over 15 amino acids. Germline assignment: CDR1 SEHNR and CDR2 FQNEAQ (reference sequence). The CDR3 protein is CASSSTAGGSYELYF. The CDR3 DNA reads as TGTGCCAGCAGCTCAACAGCGGGAGGATCTTACGAGCTGTACTTC.

On this clonotype itself: This may be a read error, as it is one base from a much larger clone. The gene calls are TRBV20-1 and TRBJ2-2, with D perhaps given as TRBD1 or TRBD2 (5 bases each). This CDR3 has 14 residues. Germline V gives CDR1 DFQATT, CDR2 SNEGSKA (reference sequence). The CDR3 nucleotides are TGCAGTGCTGGGGGTGTGGTGAACACCGGGAAGCTGTTTTTT. Its translation: CSAGGVVNTGKLFF.

In the case of this clonotype: A read error may explain this, as a much larger clone is one base away. V and J are TRBV9 and TRBJ1-1, with D possibly matching TRBD1 (5 bases). This CDR3 contains 15 residues. The germline V and J ends were trimmed by 0 bases and 10 bases, with 19 bases remaining between them. Germline loops: CDR1 SGDLS, CDR2 YYNGEE. The CDR3 DNA reads TGTGCCAGCAGCGTAGTGGGACGGGCCCCGCGTAGAGCTTTCTTT. It is translated as CASSVVGRAPRRAFF.

The chain links TRBV20-1 to TRBJ2-1; 9 bases are a match to TRBD2. This CDR3 is built from 14 residues. In germline, CDR1 is DFQATT, CDR2 SNEGSKA (reference sequence). Trimming at V came to 6 bases and at J to 6 bases, leaving 9 bases not matched to a gene. CDR3 residues: CSADSGRGANEQFF. The CDR3 DNA follows: TGCAGTGCGGATAGCGGGAGAGGCGCCAATGAGCAGTTCTTC.

This clonotype has only a few counts. The rearrangement joins TRBV18 to TRBJ1-1; D unclear. The ends were cut back, 1 base at V and 3 bases at J, with 6 bases in the middle. Germline CDR1 and CDR2: KGHSH and LQKENI. This CDR3 spans 13 amino acids. The CDR3 nucleotides read TGTGCCAGCTCACCACGTACAGACACTGAAGCTTTCTTT. It specifies CASSPRTDTEAFF.

As concerns this clonotype: The junction and the germline gene differ at one end; a read error may be behind it. The rearrangement uses TRBV15 and TRBJ1-1, with D hard to call. Germline V gene sequence: CDR1 LNHNV, CDR2 YYDKDF (reference sequence). The CDR3 loop spans 13 amino acids. The DNA of the CDR3 is TGTGCCACCAGCAGAGCGGTGAACACTGAGGCTTTCTTT. It yields the protein CATSRAVNTEAFF.

V gene TRBV28 combines with J gene TRBJ2-7; D is perhaps TRBD1 or TRBD2 (6 bases each). Trimming took off 6 bases at V and 7 bases at J, with 13 bases between the two ends. This CDR3 spans 12 amino acids. Looked up from germline, CDR1 is MDHEN and CDR2 is SYDVKM. The CDR3 is CASRGGHAEQYF. The DNA for the CDR3 is TGTGCCAGCAGGGGGGGCCACGCGGAGCAGTACTTC.

The chain carries TRBV10-1 and TRBJ2-7, with 10 bases fitting TRBD1. The CDR3 covers 15 residues. V shed 8 bases, J shed 1 base, and the junction held 8 bases outside the gene matches. In germline, CDR1 is WNHNN, CDR2 SYGVQD (reference sequence). CDR3 nucleotides: TGCGCCAGCTCAGAGGGGGACAGGGGTTCCTACGAGCAGTACTTC. Translated, it gives CASSEGDRGSYEQYF.

This chain links TRBV11-1 with TRBJ2-7; TRBD2 matches at 8 bases. CDR3 length equals 17 residues. The junction had 15 bases not matched to a gene; V was cut back by 5 bases and J by 3 bases. Germline values: CDR1 SGHAT, CDR2 FQDESV (reference sequence). For the CDR3, the DNA is TGTGCCAGCAGCCTATCCCCCCGGGGGGGCAGGGGCTACGAGCAGTACTTC. Its protein product is CASSLSPRGGRGYEQYF. Based on the CDR3 plus reference TRBV11-1 and TRBJ2-7, the full variable domain is EAEVAQSPRYKITEKSQAVAFWCDPISGHATLYWYRQILGQGPELLVQFQDESVVDDSQLPKDRFSAERLKGVDSTLKIQPAELGDSAMYLCASSLSPRGGRGYEQYFGPGTRLTVT.

In its sample, this clonotype was seen once. J is TRBJ1-6 and V is TRBV19, with D unclear. Germline V gives CDR1 LNHDA, CDR2 SQIVND (reference sequence). V gave up 5 bases and J gave up 8 bases, with 7 bases separating them. This CDR3 contains 12 residues. The CDR3 DNA follows: TGTGCCAGTAGTCGTCAGTATTCACCCCTCCACTTT. It encodes CASSRQYSPLHF.

The rearrangement uses TRBV10-3 and TRBJ2-7; 9 nucleotides line up with TRBD1. V lost 10 bases, J lost 4 bases, and 11 bases stayed unmatched. The CDR3 contains 14 residues. Germline V lookup: CDR1 ENHRY, CDR2 SYGVKD. The CDR3 DNA follows: TGTGCCACCGGGACAGGGCTAAAAGATTACGAGCAGTACTTC. Protein product: CATGTGLKDYEQYF.

The gene calls are TRBV24-1 and TRBJ2-1, with 8 positions matching TRBD1. Germline loops: CDR1 KGHDR, CDR2 SFDVKD. Trimming took 0 bases from V and 7 from J; bases not matched to a gene: 4. This CDR3 spans 15 amino acids. CDR3 protein: CATSDLTGGGNEQFF. As DNA, the CDR3 is TGTGCCACCAGTGATTTGACAGGGGGTGGTAATGAGCAGTTCTTC.

Only a few counts were recorded for this clonotype. This chain connects TRBV14 to TRBJ2-3; the D is unclear. The CDR3 has 12 amino acids. CDR1 is SGHDN, CDR2 FVKESK, per germline. V was clipped by 3 bases and J by 6 bases, with 7 bases between them. DNA of the CDR3: TGTGCCAGCAGCCAGAATAGGGATACGCAGTATTTT. Protein sequence: CASSQNRDTQYF.

The V call is TRBV20-1, the J call TRBJ2-7; no reliable D call. The CDR3 totals 11 residues. Germline loops: CDR1 DFQATT, CDR2 SNEGSKA (reference sequence). Trimming shortened V by 3 bases and J by 4 bases, and 7 bases separated the two germline ends. Here the CDR3 DNA reads TGCAGTGCTAGTAACAATTACGAGCAGTACTTC. It yields the protein CSASNNYEQYF.

The chain links TRBV6-1 to TRBJ1-5; no clear D. The CDR3 sequence is 16 residues long. V was cut by 5 bases and J by 2 bases, with 16 bases left in between. Germline CDR1 MNHNS, CDR2 SASEGT. The chain's CDR3 is CASSRRTGRGNQPQHF. The DNA of the CDR3 is TGTGCCAGCAGTAGGAGAACGGGGAGGGGCAATCAGCCCCAGCATTTT.

The chain links TRBV12-3 or TRBV12-4 to TRBJ2-7; D perhaps matches TRBD2 (5 bases). V dropped 3 bases and J dropped 1 base, with 10 bases sitting between them. The CDR3 runs 14 residues. The CDR3 spells CASSFEGWSYEQYF. In DNA form, the CDR3 reads TGTGCCAGCAGTTTTGAGGGATGGTCCTACGAGCAGTACTTC.